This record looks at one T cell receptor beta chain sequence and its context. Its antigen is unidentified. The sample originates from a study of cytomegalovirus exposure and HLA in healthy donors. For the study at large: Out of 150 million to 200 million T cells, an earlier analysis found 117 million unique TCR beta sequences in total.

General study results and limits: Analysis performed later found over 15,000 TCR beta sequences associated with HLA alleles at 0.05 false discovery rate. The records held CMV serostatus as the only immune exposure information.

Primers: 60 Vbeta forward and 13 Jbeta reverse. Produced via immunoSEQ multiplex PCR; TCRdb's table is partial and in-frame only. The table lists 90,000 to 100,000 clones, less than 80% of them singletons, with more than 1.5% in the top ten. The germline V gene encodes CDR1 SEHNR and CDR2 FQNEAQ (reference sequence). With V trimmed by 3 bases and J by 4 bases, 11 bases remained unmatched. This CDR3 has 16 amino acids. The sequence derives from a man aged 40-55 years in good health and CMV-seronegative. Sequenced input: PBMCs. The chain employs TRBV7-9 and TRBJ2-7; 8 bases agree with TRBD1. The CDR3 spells CASSFNPRQGAYEQYF. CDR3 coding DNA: TGTGCCAGCAGCTTTAACCCGAGGCAGGGGGCGTACGAGCAGTACTTC.